This TCR beta chain was recorded in a study of T cells in Graves' hyperthyroidism and ophthalmopathy. Study findings and constraints: Model predictions of ophthalmopathy came a median approximately seven months before onset. Classification by a 13 V-J model distinguished ophthalmopathy from stable hyperthyroidism.

About this clonotype itself: Its specificity is not known. This may be a read error, as it is one base from a much larger clone.

TCR beta CDR3 region amplification was performed from RNA transcripts. During a first-round RT-PCR of the TCR CDR3, the HTBI primer set was used. TCRdb re-called the multiplex PCR reads with MiXCR, one entry per CDR3 protein. The sample lists hundreds of thousands of distinct CDR3 sequences; roughly 13% were seen once. Germline V gives CDR1 LGHDT, CDR2 YNNKEL (reference sequence). This CDR3 is 13 amino acids long. The TCR sequence derives from a middle-aged woman with Graves' ophthalmopathy. The sequencing input was blood. This chain joins TRBV3-1 and TRBJ2-7; tentatively, D is TRBD2 (6 bases). The chain's CDR3 is CARSQAGPYEQYF. In DNA form, the CDR3 reads TGTGCCAGAAGCCAAGCGGGTCCCTACGAGCAGTACTTC.